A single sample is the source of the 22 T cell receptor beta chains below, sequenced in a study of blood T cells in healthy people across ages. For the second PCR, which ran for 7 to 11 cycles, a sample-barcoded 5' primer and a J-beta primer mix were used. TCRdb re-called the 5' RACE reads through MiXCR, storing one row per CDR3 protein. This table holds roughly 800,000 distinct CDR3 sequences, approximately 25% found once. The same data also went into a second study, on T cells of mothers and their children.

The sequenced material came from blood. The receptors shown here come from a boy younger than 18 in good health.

This chain's CDR3 is CATSRNTGLAGYSYEQYF. The CDR3 DNA follows: TGTGCCACCAGCAGGAATACCGGACTAGCGGGCTACTCCTACGAGCAGTACTTC. V is TRBV15 and J is TRBJ2-5; 11 bases map to TRBD2. The J call could be wrong; TRBJ2-7 is a better fit for the DNA end. Germline V CDR1 and CDR2: LNHNV, YYDKDF (reference sequence). The CDR3 runs to 18 residues.

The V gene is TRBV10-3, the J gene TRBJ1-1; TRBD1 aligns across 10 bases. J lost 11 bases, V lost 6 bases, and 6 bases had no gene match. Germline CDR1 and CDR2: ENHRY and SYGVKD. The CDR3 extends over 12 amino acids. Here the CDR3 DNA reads TGTGCCATCAGCCCGGGACAGGGGATGGCTTTCTTT. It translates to CAISPGQGMAFF.

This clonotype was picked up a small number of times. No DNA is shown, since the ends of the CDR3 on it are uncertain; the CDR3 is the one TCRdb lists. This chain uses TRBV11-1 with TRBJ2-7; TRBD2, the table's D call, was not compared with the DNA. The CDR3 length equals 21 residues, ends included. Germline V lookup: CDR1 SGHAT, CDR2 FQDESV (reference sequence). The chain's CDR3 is CASSLTFGGGPIAGDVHEQYF.

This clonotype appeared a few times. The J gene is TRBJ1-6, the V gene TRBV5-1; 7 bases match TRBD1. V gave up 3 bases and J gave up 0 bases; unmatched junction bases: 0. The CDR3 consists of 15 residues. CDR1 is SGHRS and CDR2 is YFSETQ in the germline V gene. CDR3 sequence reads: CASSWDSSYNSPLHF. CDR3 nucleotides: TGCGCCAGCAGCTGGGACAGCTCCTATAATTCACCCCTCCACTTT.

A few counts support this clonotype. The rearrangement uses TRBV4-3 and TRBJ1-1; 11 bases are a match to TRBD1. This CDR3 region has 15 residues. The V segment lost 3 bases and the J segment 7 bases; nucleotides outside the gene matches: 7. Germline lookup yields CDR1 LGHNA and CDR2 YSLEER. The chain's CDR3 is CASSQPGQGAGEAFF. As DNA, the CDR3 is TGCGCCAGCAGCCAGCCTGGACAGGGGGCCGGTGAAGCTTTCTTT.

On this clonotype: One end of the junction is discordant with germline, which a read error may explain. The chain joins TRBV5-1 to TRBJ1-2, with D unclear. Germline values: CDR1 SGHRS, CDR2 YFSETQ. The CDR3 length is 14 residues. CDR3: CASRFFDYLGGYTF. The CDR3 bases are TGCGCGAGCAGATTCTTCGACTATCTCGGAGGCTACACCTTC.

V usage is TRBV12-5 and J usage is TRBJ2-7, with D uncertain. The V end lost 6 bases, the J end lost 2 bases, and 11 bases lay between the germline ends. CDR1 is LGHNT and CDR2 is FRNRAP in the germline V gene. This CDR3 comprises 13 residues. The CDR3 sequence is CASGPDGTYEQYF. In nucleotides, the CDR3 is TGTGCTAGTGGCCCGGACGGAACCTACGAGCAGTACTTC.

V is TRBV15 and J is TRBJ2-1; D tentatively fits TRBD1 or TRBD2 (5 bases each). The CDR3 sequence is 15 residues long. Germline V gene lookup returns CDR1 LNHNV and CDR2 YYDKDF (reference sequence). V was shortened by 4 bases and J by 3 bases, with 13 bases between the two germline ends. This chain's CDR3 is CATSILGPSYNEQFF. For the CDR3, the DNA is TGTGCCACCAGCATATTGGGACCGAGCTACAATGAGCAGTTCTTC.

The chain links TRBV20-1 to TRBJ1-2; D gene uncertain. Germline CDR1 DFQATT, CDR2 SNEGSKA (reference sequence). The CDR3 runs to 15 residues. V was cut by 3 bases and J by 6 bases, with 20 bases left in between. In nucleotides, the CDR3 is TGCAGTGCTAGTAAGGCGACGGGAACTTCGAATGGCTACACCTTC. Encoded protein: CSASKATGTSNGYTF.

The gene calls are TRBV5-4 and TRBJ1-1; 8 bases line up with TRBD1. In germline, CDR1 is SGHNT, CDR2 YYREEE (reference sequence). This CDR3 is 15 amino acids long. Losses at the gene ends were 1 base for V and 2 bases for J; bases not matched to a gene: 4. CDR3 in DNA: TGTGCCAGCAGCTTGCTGGGACAGGATAACACTGAAGCTTTCTTT. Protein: CASSLLGQDNTEAFF.

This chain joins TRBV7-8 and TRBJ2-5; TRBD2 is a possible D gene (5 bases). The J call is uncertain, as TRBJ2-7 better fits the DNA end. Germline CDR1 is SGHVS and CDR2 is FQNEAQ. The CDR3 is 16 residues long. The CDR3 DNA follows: TGTGCCAGCAGCCCTAATATAGGGAGTGGCTCCTACGAGCAGTACTTC. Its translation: CASSPNIGSGSYEQYF.

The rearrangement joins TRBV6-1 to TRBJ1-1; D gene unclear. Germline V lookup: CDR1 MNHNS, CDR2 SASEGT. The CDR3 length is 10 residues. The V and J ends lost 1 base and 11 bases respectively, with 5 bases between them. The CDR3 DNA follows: TGTGCCAGCAGTGAAGAAGTGGCTTTCTTT. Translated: CASSEEVAFF.

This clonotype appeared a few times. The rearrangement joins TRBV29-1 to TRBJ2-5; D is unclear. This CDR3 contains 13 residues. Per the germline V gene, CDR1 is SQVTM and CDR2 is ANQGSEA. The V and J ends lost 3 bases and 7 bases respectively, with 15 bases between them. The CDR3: CSVDELSGGTQYF. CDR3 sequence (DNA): TGCAGCGTTGATGAACTATCTGGTGGGACCCAGTACTTC.

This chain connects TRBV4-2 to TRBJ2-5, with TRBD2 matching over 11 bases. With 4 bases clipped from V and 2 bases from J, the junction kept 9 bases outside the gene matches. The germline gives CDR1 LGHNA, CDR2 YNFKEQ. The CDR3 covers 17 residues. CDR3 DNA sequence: TGTGCCAGCAGCCCTAGCGGGGGGACCCTAGTACAAGAGACCCAGTACTTC. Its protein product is CASSPSGGTLVQETQYF.

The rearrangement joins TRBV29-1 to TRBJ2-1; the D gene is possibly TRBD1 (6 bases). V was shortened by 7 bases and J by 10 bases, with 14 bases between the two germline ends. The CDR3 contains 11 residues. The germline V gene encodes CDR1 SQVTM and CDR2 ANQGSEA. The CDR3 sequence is CSGSFDREQFF. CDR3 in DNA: TGCAGCGGAAGTTTCGACAGGGAGCAGTTCTTC.

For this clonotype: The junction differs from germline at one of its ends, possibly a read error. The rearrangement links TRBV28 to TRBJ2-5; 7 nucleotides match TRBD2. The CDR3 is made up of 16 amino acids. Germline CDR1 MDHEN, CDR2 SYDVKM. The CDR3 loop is CASSLRLAVEKETQYF. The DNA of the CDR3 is TGTGCCAGTAGTTTAAGGCTAGCGGTGGAGAAGGAGACCCAGTACTTC.

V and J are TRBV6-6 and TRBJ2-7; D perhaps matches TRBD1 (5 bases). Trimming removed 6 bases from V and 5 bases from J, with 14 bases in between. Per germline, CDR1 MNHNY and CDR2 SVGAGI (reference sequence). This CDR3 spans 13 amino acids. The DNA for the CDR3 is TGTGCCAGCAGCCATAACAGGAGCCACGAGCAGTACTTC. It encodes CASSHNRSHEQYF.

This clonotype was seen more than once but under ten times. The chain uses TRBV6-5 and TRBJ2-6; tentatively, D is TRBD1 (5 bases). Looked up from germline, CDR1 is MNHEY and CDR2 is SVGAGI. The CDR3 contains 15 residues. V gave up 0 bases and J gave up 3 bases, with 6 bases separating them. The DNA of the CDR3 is TGTGCCAGCAGTTACTCGGGGCTTGGGGCCAACGTCCTGACTTTC. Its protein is CASSYSGLGANVLTF.

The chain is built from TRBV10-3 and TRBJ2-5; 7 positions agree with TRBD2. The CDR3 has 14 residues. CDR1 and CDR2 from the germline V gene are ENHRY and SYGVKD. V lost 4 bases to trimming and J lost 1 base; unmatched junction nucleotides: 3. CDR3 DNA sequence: TGTGCCATCAGTGGGGGGGGGATCCAAGAGACCCAGTACTTC. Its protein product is CAISGGGIQETQYF.

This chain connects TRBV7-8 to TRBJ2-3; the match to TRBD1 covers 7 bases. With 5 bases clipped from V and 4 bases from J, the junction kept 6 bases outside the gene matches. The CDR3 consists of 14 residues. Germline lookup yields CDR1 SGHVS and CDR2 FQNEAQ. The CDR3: CASSINRGADTQYF. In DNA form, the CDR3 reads TGTGCCAGCAGCATAAACAGGGGCGCAGATACGCAGTATTTT.

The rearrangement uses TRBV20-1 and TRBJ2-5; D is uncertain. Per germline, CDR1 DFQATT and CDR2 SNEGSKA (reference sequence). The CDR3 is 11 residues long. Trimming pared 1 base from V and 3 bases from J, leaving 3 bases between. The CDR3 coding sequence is TGCAGTGCTAGAGGAAAAGAGACCCAGTACTTC. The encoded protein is CSARGKETQYF.

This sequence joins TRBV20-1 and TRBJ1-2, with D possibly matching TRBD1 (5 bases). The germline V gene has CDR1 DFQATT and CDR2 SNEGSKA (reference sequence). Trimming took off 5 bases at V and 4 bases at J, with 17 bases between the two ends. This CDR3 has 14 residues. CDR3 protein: CSAPHRTPPYGYTF. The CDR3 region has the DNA TGCAGTGCTCCCCATCGGACACCGCCCTATGGCTACACCTTC.